What follows are 12 T cell receptor beta chains derived from one specimen sequenced in a study of blood T cell repertoires in COVID-19. Sequencing was performed with immunoSEQ multiplex PCR; in TCRdb, only in-frame clones are kept and a portion is missing. The sample shows roughly 200,000 clones, more than 75% of them seen only once. The specimen was peripheral blood. The receptors come from a man in his forties or fifties with active or convalescent COVID-19.

This chain connects TRBV4-1 to TRBJ1-2, with 7 bases fitting TRBD1. Germline V gives CDR1 MGHRA, CDR2 YSYEKL. This CDR3 comprises 15 residues. The V and J ends lost 1 base and 4 bases, in that order; junction bases with no gene match: 6. DNA of the CDR3: TGCGCCAGCAGCCAAGGGGGACAGATACCCTATGGCTACACCTTC. This translates into CASSQGGQIPYGYTF.

The chain employs TRBV5-4 and TRBJ2-2; possible D gene TRBD2, 7 bases. Germline CDR1 SGHNT, CDR2 YYREEE (reference sequence). There are 17 residues in the CDR3. The V gene lost 4 bases and the J gene lost 6 bases, with 22 bases spanning the gap. The CDR3, as DNA: TGTGCCAGCAGCCTCTCCCGGGGGGCATCTATCGCCGGGGAGCTGTTTTTT. It yields the protein CASSLSRGASIAGELFF.

CDR3 DNA: TGTGCCAGCAGTTTGACAGGAATCCCCTACGAGCAGTACTTC. It translates to CASSLTGIPYEQYF. The rearrangement joins TRBV2 to TRBJ2-7, with D maybe TRBD1 (6 bases). The germline V gene encodes CDR1 SNHLY and CDR2 FYNNEI. With 5 bases removed from V and 2 bases from J, the gap between germline ends came to 13 bases. This CDR3 contains 14 residues.

This clone appeared a few times. CDR3 in amino acids: CASSLATGGLYGYTF. CDR3 nucleotide sequence: TGTGCCAGCAGCTTAGCAACAGGGGGCCTCTATGGCTACACCTTC. The chain uses TRBV11-2 and TRBJ1-2; 9 nucleotides match TRBD1. The CDR3 loop spans 15 amino acids. Losses at the gene ends were 1 base for V and 4 bases for J; bases not matched to a gene: 4. Germline-derived CDR1 and CDR2 are SGHAT and FQNNGV.

V and J are TRBV4-1 and TRBJ1-4; 8 bases align to TRBD1. The CDR3 totals 17 residues. Germline CDR1 is MGHRA and CDR2 is YSYEKL. J was trimmed by 8 bases and V by 5 bases; bases with no gene match: 16. CDR3 amino acids: CASSSPSTGVFREKLFF. The CDR3 DNA sequence: TGCGCCAGCAGCTCCCCGTCGACAGGGGTATTTAGGGAAAAACTGTTTTTT.

V and J are TRBV6-6 and TRBJ2-2, with 9 positions matching TRBD1. Per germline, CDR1 MNHNY and CDR2 SVGAGI (reference sequence). The V segment lost 9 bases and the J segment 7 bases; nucleotides outside the gene matches: 9. The CDR3 extends over 14 amino acids. Here the CDR3 DNA reads TGTGCCAGTAGTGGGACAGGGTCGATCGGGGAGCTGTTTTTT. This gives the protein CASSGTGSIGELFF.

In its sample, this clone was seen a few times. CDR3 region: CASSLETGSSGNTIYF. DNA for the CDR3: TGTGCCAGCAGCCTCGAAACAGGTAGCTCTGGAAACACCATATATTTT. V and J are TRBV9 and TRBJ1-3, with D maybe TRBD1 (5 bases). Germline V CDR1 and CDR2: SGDLS, YYNGEE. V shed 4 bases and J shed 0 bases, with 14 bases lying between them. The CDR3 extends over 16 amino acids.

This rearrangement joins TRBV18 to TRBJ1-2; 9 nucleotides align to TRBD1. The CDR3 runs 16 residues. V lost 4 bases and J lost 2; bases outside the gene matches: 8. The germline CDR1 and CDR2 sequences are KGHSH and LQKENI. The CDR3 is CASSRTGGVGNYGYTF. CDR3 nucleotides: TGTGCCAGCTCACGAACAGGGGGCGTAGGCAACTATGGCTACACCTTC.

The chain recombines TRBV5-1 with TRBJ1-3, with D perhaps matching TRBD1 (5 bases). CDR1 and CDR2 (germline): SGHRS, YFSETQ. Deletions cut 5 bases from V and 2 bases from J, with 11 bases between. This CDR3 is built from 14 residues. The DNA of the CDR3 is TGCGCCAGCAGTTGGGGCGCCCCTGGAAACACCATATATTTT. Translated, it gives CASSWGAPGNTIYF.

The rearrangement uses TRBV11-2 and TRBJ2-3; 8 bases are a match to TRBD1. Unmatched junction bases numbered 17, after V lost 3 bases and J lost 3 bases. Per germline, CDR1 SGHAT and CDR2 FQNNGV. The CDR3 is 19 residues long. The CDR3 here is CASSFGESLTGAFTDTQYF. CDR3 nucleotides: TGTGCCAGCAGCTTTGGGGAGTCGCTGACAGGGGCCTTTACAGATACGCAGTATTTT.

The chain has TRBV6-6 and TRBJ1-1; 9 bases agree with TRBD1. Germline V gene sequence: CDR1 MNHNY, CDR2 SVGAGI (reference sequence). The V segment lost 2 bases and the J segment 6 bases; nucleotides outside the gene matches: 10. The CDR3 consists of 16 residues. CDR3 residues: CASSYATTGGAAEAFF. CDR3 sequence (DNA): TGTGCCAGCAGTTACGCCACCACAGGGGGCGCGGCTGAAGCTTTCTTT.

As regards this clone: The sample carries other DNA sequences with the same CDR3. V is TRBV7-2 and J is TRBJ2-1; TRBD2 matches 11 bases. The CDR3 is 15 amino acids. Losses at the gene ends were 3 bases for V and 3 bases for J; bases not matched to a gene: 1. The germline gives CDR1 SGHTA, CDR2 FQGNSA. CDR3 in amino acids: CASSFTSGGYNEQFF. CDR3 bases: TGTGCCAGCAGCTTTACTAGCGGGGGCTACAATGAGCAGTTCTTC.